A single sample gave rise to the 10 T cell receptor beta chains below, sequenced in a study of blood T cell repertoires in COVID-19 (dated by TCRdb to the early 2020s). The library was built by means of the immunoSEQ multiplex PCR assay. The source is immuneACCESS, and TCRdb retained only in-frame sequences with V and J called. Part of the clones is not carried over; for the studies checked, unresolved V genes explain less than half of this, and the remainder is unexplained. The sample table lists roughly 460,000 clones, about 90% of them with a count of one. The ten largest clones add up to 0.7% to 1% of the sample. Specimen: peripheral blood. These TCRs come from a man aged 18 to 35 with COVID-19, enrolled during active disease.

The V and J genes are TRBV7-8 and TRBJ1-2; TRBD1 matches 8 bases. With V trimmed by 5 bases and J by 4 bases, 6 bases remained unmatched. CDR3 length: 14 residues. CDR1 and CDR2 (germline): SGHVS, FQNEAQ. CDR3 protein: CASSKMTGAYGYTF. The CDR3 DNA follows: TGTGCCAGCAGCAAAATGACAGGGGCCTATGGCTACACCTTC.

The chain is built from TRBV12-3 or TRBV12-4 and TRBJ1-6; no firm D call. The CDR3 contains 12 residues. V was cut by 1 base and J by 10 bases, with 5 bases left in between. DNA of the CDR3: TGTGCCAGCAGTTTAGATAGATCACCCCTCCACTTT. This encodes CASSLDRSPLHF.

V gene TRBV2 combines with J gene TRBJ2-4; 11 bases match TRBD1. The CDR3 has 15 amino acids. V was pared by 6 bases and J by 7 bases, with 8 bases of the junction left unmatched. Germline lookup yields CDR1 SNHLY and CDR2 FYNNEI. In DNA, the CDR3 is TGTGCCAGCAGCGCCGGGACAGGGGGGAGGAACATTCAGTACTTC. Amino acids: CASSAGTGGRNIQYF.

The chain recombines TRBV2 with TRBJ1-5, with D possibly TRBD1 on 6 matching bases. CDR3 length: 15 amino acids. The germline gives CDR1 SNHLY, CDR2 FYNNEI. Trimming cost V 3 bases and J 2 bases, with 11 bases left between them. The CDR3 nucleotides are TGTGCCAGCAGTGACCCCAGGGGAGGCAATCAGCCCCAGCATTTT. This encodes CASSDPRGGNQPQHF.

The chain combines TRBV19 with TRBJ2-5; perhaps TRBD1 as D (6 bases). The CDR3 length is 13 residues. Trimming pared 6 bases from V and 2 bases from J, leaving 10 bases between. Germline V CDR1 and CDR2: LNHDA, SQIVND (reference sequence). CDR3 amino acids: CASSGQIQETQYF. The CDR3 nucleotides read TGTGCCAGTAGCGGACAGATTCAAGAGACCCAGTACTTC.

This clone was found once. The chain couples TRBV2 to TRBJ2-5; weak D call: TRBD2 (5 bases). Per germline, CDR1 SNHLY and CDR2 FYNNEI. This CDR3 is built from 13 residues. Between the trimmed V and J ends, which lost 9 bases and 5 bases, there was a span of 16 bases. This CDR3 reads CARRTLPGETQYF. Written as DNA, the CDR3 is TGTGCCAGGAGGACCCTCCCGGGGGAGACCCAGTACTTC. The variable domain in full, with the rest retrieved from reference TRBV2 and TRBJ2-5, is EPEVTQTPSHQVTQMGQEVILRCVPISNHLYFYWYRQILGQKVEFLVSFYNNEISEKSEIFDDQFSVERPDGSNFTLKIRSTKLEDSAMYFCARRTLPGETQYFGPGTRLLVL.

The chain combines TRBV19 with TRBJ1-3, with 8 positions matching TRBD1. J lost 0 bases, V lost 7 bases, and 5 bases had no gene match. The CDR3 covers 15 residues. Germline CDR1 LNHDA, CDR2 SQIVND (reference sequence). CDR3 nucleotide sequence: TGTGCCAGTAAAGCCGGACAGGGCTCTGGAAACACCATATATTTT. It encodes CASKAGQGSGNTIYF.

The chain employs TRBV5-4 and TRBJ2-2; TRBD2 agrees at 11 bases. The germline CDR1 and CDR2 sequences are SGHNT and YYREEE (reference sequence). The CDR3 extends over 16 amino acids. With 3 bases clipped from V and 4 bases from J, the junction kept 5 bases outside the gene matches. This chain's CDR3 is CASSSGLAETTGELFF. The DNA for the CDR3 is TGTGCCAGCAGCTCGGGACTAGCGGAGACCACCGGGGAGCTGTTTTTT.

The V call is TRBV5-1, the J call TRBJ2-7, with D possibly matching TRBD2 (5 bases). In germline, CDR1 is SGHRS, CDR2 YFSETQ. With 4 bases removed from V and 5 bases from J, the gap between germline ends came to 10 bases. This CDR3 has 12 amino acids. DNA for the CDR3: TGCGCCAGCAGCAGTGACGGGAACGAGCAGTACTTC. It encodes CASSSDGNEQYF.

The chain combines TRBV7-5 with TRBJ2-2; the table's D call TRBD2 went unverified against the DNA. TRBV7-5 corresponds to a pseudogene. The length of the CDR3 is 15 residues. The CDR3 DNA sequence: TGTGTCAGAAGCATGCGGGGGCTATGTCACGGGGAGCTGTTTTTT. It yields the protein CVRSMRGLCHGELFF.